Described below is a single TCR beta chain sequence and its context. Other DNA sequences in the sample encode the same CDR3. The CDR3 is made up of 15 amino acids. The V gene's germline CDR1 is MNHEY and CDR2 SVGEGT. V gave up 2 bases and J gave up 1 base; unmatched junction bases: 2. Data came from immunoSEQ multiplex PCR; TCRdb stores just in-frame clones and leaves some out. The data show over 90,000 clones, with roughly nine tenths seen just once and around 3.1% held by the top ten. The data were obtained in a study of blood T cell repertoires in COVID-19. Study summary: The United States, Italy and Spain supplied acute and convalescent COVID-19 samples. Sample material is recorded as cDNA or gDNA derived from T cells, B-cell-depleted T cells, or PBMCs.

The chain carries TRBV6-2 or TRBV6-3 and TRBJ2-3; 8 bases map to TRBD1. The TCR comes from a man in his fifties or sixties in a cohort sampled during active COVID-19. Specimen: peripheral blood. DNA for the CDR3: TGTGCCAGCAGTTACGGGGGACAGGGCACAGATACGCAGTATTTT. As protein: CASSYGGQGTDTQYF.